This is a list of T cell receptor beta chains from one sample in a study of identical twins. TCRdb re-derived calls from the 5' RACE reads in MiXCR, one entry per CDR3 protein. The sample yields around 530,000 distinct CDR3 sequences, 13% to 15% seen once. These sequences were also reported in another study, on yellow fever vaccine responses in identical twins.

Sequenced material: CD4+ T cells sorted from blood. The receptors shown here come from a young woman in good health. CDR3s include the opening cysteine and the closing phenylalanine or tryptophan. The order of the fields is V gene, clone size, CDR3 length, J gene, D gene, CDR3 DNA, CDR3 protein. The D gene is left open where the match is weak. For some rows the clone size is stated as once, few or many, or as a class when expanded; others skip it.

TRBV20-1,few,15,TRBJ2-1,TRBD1,TGCAGTGCTAGAGGAGGGACAGCTACTTACAATGAGCAGTTCTTC,CSARGGTATYNEQFF
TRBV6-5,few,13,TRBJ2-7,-,TGTGCCAGCAGTTACTCAGGTGCCTACGAGCAGTACTTC,CASSYSGAYEQYF
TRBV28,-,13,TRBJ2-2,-,TGTGCCAGCGGGCGGACTGCGAGCGGGGAGCTGTTTTTT,CASGRTASGELFF
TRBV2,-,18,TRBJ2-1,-,-,CASSVPAVWHRENNEQFF
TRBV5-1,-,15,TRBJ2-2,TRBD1,TGCGCCAGCAGCCGGGGACAGTCAGTCACCGGGGAGCTGTTTTTT,CASSRGQSVTGELFF
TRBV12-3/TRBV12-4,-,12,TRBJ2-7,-,TGTGCCAGCACGACAGGCTTCTACGAGCAGTACTTC,CASTTGFYEQYF
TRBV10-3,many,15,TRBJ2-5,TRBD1,TGTGCCATCAGTGCTTCCAGGGGGCTCGAAGAGACCCAGTACTTC,CAISASRGLEETQYF
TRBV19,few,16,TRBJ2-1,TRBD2,TGTGCCAGTAGTATAGCGGCTAGCGGGCGAAACAATGAGCAGTTCTTC,CASSIAASGRNNEQFF
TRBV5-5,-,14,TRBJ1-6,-,TGTGCCAGCAGCCCCGGCCTGGATAATTCACCCCTCCACTTT,CASSPGLDNSPLHF
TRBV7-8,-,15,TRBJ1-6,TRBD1,TGTGCCAGCAGTCAGGGACAGGCTGGCTTATCACCCCTCCACTTT,CASSQGQAGLSPLHF
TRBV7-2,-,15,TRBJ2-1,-,TGTGCCAGCAGCCTGAGCTTCAACTCCTACAATGAGCAGTTCTTC,CASSLSFNSYNEQFF
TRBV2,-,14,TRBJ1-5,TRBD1,TGTGCCAGCAGAGACAGGGTCGGCAATCAGCCCCAGCATTTT,CASRDRVGNQPQHF
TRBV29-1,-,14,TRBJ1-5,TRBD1,TGCAGCGTTCTCACAGGGGGCGCGAATCAGCCCCAGCATTTT,CSVLTGGANQPQHF
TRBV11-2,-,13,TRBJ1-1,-,TGTGCCAGCCGAACAATCACAAACACTGAAGCTTTCTTT,CASRTITNTEAFF
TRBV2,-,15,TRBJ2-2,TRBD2,TGTGCCAGCAGGACTAGCGGGGGCCTAAACGGGGAGCTGTTTTTT,CASRTSGGLNGELFF
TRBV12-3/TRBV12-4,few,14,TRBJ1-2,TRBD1,TGTGCCAGCAGTTTATTACAGGGGAGAGGTGGCTACACCTTC,CASSLLQGRGGYTF
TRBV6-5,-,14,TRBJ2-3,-,TGTGCCAGCAGTTACGTGGGGGAAGGAGATACGCAGTATTTT,CASSYVGEGDTQYF
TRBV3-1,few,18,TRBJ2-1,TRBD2,TGTGCCAGCAGCCCCCCGTTTTCTAGCGGGGGGACACACAATGAGCAGTTCTTC,CASSPPFSSGGTHNEQFF
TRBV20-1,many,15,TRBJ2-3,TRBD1,TGCAGTGCTAGAGATTATACGAGGGGGCTTGATACGCAGTATTTT,CSARDYTRGLDTQYF
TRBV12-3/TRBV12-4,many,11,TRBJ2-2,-,TGTGCCAGCAGTTTTCCCGGGGAGCTGTTTTTT,CASSFPGELFF
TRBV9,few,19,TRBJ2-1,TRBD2,TGTGCCAGCAGCGTAGCTTCAATACCCGGGACTAGCGCCTACAATGAGCAGTTCTTC,CASSVASIPGTSAYNEQFF
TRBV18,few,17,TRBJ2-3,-,TGTGCCAGCTCACCAGTGGCAGGCCGTGTTGCCACAGATACGCAGTATTTT,CASSPVAGRVATDTQYF
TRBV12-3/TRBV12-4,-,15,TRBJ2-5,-,TGTGCCAGCAGTTTACAGGGTCCTGCCGTGGGGACCCAGTACTTC,CASSLQGPAVGTQYF
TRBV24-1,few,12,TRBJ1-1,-,TGTGCCACCAGGGGAACCGGCACTGAAGCTTTCTTT,CATRGTGTEAFF
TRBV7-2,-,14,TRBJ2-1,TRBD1,TGTGCCAGCCAGCCCACAGGGGCCTACAATGAGCAGTTCTTC,CASQPTGAYNEQFF
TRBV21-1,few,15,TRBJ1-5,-,TGTGCCAGCCAAATCAAGCAGGGGAAGGAACAGCCCCAGCATTTT,CASQIKQGKEQPQHF
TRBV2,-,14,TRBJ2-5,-,TGTGCCAGCAGTGAAGTCCCGGGGTTGGAGACCCAGTACTTC,CASSEVPGLETQYF
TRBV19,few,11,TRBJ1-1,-,TGTGCCAGCCTTCGTTCCGCTGAAGCTTTCTTT,CASLRSAEAFF